This TCR beta chain derives from a study of post-analysis software for immune sequencing data. Study in general: Included courses were relapsing-remitting and secondary progressive multiple sclerosis; progressive-relapsing multiple sclerosis was also included.

Concerning this clonotype itself: The antigen is undetermined. Sequence at one end of the junction differs from germline and may be a read error.

Study-level findings and limits: Comparison of patients with controls showed four or five TRBV segments more frequent in patients, TRBV5-6, TRBV5-1 and TRBV20-1 among them.

Germline-derived CDR1 and CDR2 are PRHDT and FYEKMQ (reference sequence). This CDR3 is built from 17 residues. Each TCR beta cDNA library carried unique molecular identifiers. cDNA molecules numbering around 500,000 came from approximately 0.91 to 9.4 million T cells. Each CDR3 protein gets one entry after TCRdb re-called the PCR reads with MiXCR. The repertoire includes roughly 800,000 distinct CDR3 sequences, under 70% of them detected once, and approximately 4.5% sits in the top ten. The TCR comes from a girl under 18 with multiple sclerosis. The sequencing sample was made of blood. The chain carries TRBV13 and TRBJ1-2, with 9 bases identical to TRBD1. CDR3 in amino acids: CAGSLRTGAGTNYGYTF. Here the CDR3 DNA reads TGTGCCGGCAGCCTACGGACAGGGGCCGGAACTAACTATGGCTACACCTTC.